This passage covers 10 T cell receptor beta chains from one sample sequenced in a study. In TCRdb, the 5' RACE reads were re-called with MiXCR into one record per CDR3 protein. This table holds approximately 7,200 distinct CDR3 sequences, approximately 42% found once. Source material: memory CD4+ T cells sorted from blood. The subset was: memory CD4+ T cells, CD4+CD45RO+CD25-. The receptors come from a female donor with breast cancer.

V and J are TRBV12-3 or TRBV12-4 and TRBJ2-3, with D hard to call. V gave up 3 bases and J gave up 3 bases, with 13 bases separating them. This CDR3 has 15 residues. CDR3 DNA: TGTGCCAGCAGTTTTGGGCTAGTCGGGACAGATACGCAGTATTTT. Amino acid sequence: CASSFGLVGTDTQYF.

The CDR3 protein is CANVGQPKVGSAQHF. CDR3 in DNA: TGTGCCAACGTAGGGCAGCCCAAAGTGGGATCGGCCCAGCATTTT. The chain is built from TRBV6-1 and TRBJ1-5; D unresolved. Trimming pared 10 bases from V and 11 bases from J, leaving 27 bases between. CDR3 length equals 15 residues. Per the germline V gene, CDR1 is MNHNS and CDR2 is SASEGT.

The chain is built from TRBV7-2 and TRBJ2-2; 8 positions match TRBD1. The CDR3 has 16 residues. J was trimmed by 2 bases and V by 6 bases; bases with no gene match: 8. Germline-derived CDR1 and CDR2 are SGHTA and FQGNSA. In nucleotides, the CDR3 is TGTGCCAGCAGTTCCGGACAGGGAGGTAACACCGGGGAGCTGTTTTTT. As protein: CASSSGQGGNTGELFF.

The chain combines TRBV10-3 with TRBJ2-7; the match to TRBD1 covers 9 bases. The CDR3 is 16 residues long. Trimming at V came to 2 bases and at J to 7 bases, leaving 12 bases not matched to a gene. CDR1 and CDR2 from the germline V gene are ENHRY and SYGVKD. Here the CDR3 reads CAISENPTGGPREQYF. CDR3 sequence (DNA): TGTGCCATCAGTGAGAATCCCACAGGGGGCCCGCGGGAGCAGTACTTC.

The gene calls are TRBV6-5 and TRBJ1-3, with a possible D match to TRBD1 (5 bases). Germline loops: CDR1 MNHEY, CDR2 SVGAGI. The germline V and J ends were trimmed by 2 bases and 0 bases, with 8 bases remaining between them. The CDR3 covers 15 residues. The CDR3 region has the DNA TGTGCCAGCAGTTACGGGGGAGCCTCTGGAAACACCATATATTTT. Encoded protein: CASSYGGASGNTIYF.

V is TRBV6-4 and J is TRBJ1-1, with TRBD1 matching over 7 bases. J was trimmed by 10 bases and V by 6 bases; bases with no gene match: 14. Germline CDR1 reads MRHNA; CDR2 reads SNTAGT. CDR3 length equals 14 residues. The CDR3, as DNA: TGTGCCAGCAGCCCTACAGGGGACGGAGGTCGAGCTTTCTTT. Translation gives CASSPTGDGGRAFF.

Concerning this clonotype itself: This sequence may be a read error, since a much larger clone differs from it by one base. This chain links TRBV7-2 with TRBJ2-4; 8 bases are a match to TRBD1. Germline CDR1 reads SGHTA; CDR2 reads FQGNSA. The CDR3 extends over 14 amino acids. As DNA, the CDR3 is TGTGCCAGCAGCTTAGTACAGGGGGGAAACGTTCAGTACTTC. This codes for CASSLVQGGNVQYF.

The V and J genes are TRBV5-1 and TRBJ2-3; D may match TRBD1 or TRBD2 (5 bases each). The CDR3 covers 15 residues. V lost 4 bases to trimming and J lost 5 bases, with 17 bases between them. In germline, CDR1 is SGHRS, CDR2 YFSETQ. CDR3 residues: CASSIGTRDGDTQYF. The CDR3 DNA reads TGCGCCAGCAGCATCGGGACGAGGGACGGAGATACGCAGTATTTT.

V and J are TRBV15 and TRBJ2-7; D is perhaps TRBD1 (6 bases). V gave up 0 bases and J gave up 7 bases, with 10 bases separating them. The CDR3 runs to 13 residues. Germline CDR1 reads LNHNV; CDR2 reads YYDKDF (reference sequence). CDR3 sequence reads: CATSRDLGQEQYF. DNA of the CDR3: TGTGCCACCAGCAGAGATTTAGGACAGGAGCAGTACTTC.

The genes are TRBV2 and TRBJ1-1, with TRBD1 as a possible D gene (5 bases). Germline V lookup: CDR1 SNHLY, CDR2 FYNNEI. CDR3 length: 15 amino acids. Deletions cut 5 bases from V and 0 bases from J, with 13 bases between. CDR3 protein: CASSLSGRMNTEAFF. The CDR3, as DNA: TGTGCCAGCAGTCTTTCGGGACGGATGAACACTGAAGCTTTCTTT.